Following are 14 T cell receptor beta chains from one sample sequenced in a study of T cells in women clearing cervical HPV infection (dated by TCRdb to 2016 to 2019). Receptors were amplified or captured by the immunoSEQ multiplex PCR assay. TCRdb holds this immuneACCESS table with in-frame rearrangements only. Some clones are missing; in checked studies, unresolved V genes explain under half, and the rest has no known cause. The sample's table covers fewer than 35,000 clones. Together, the top ten hold 4.2% of the sample. Source material: blood buffy coat. The receptors originated from a woman aged 18-70 years with a cervical HPV16 infection that either progressed to CIN3+ or cleared (not recorded which).

As regards this clone: The read gets to within 3 residues of the CDR3 end, and the germline J gene fills in the rest. The chain recombines TRBV18 with TRBJ1-4; possible D gene TRBD1, 5 bases. The CDR3 has 14 residues. V dropped 3 bases and J dropped 7 bases, with 12 bases sitting between them. The V gene's germline CDR1 is KGHSH and CDR2 LQKENI. The part of the CDR3 DNA that was read is TGTGCCAGCTCACCTCAGGGCAACTTTGAAAAA. Translated, it gives CASSPQGNFEK. The full CDR3 is CASSPQGNFEKLFF.

As regards this clone: The read halts 3 residues ahead of the CDR3 end, with the missing end drawn from the germline J gene. The chain uses TRBV19 and TRBJ2-5; possible D gene TRBD1, 5 bases. The V and J ends lost 4 bases and 3 bases respectively, with 9 bases between them. The V gene's germline CDR1 is LNHDA and CDR2 SQIVND (reference sequence). The length of the CDR3 is 13 residues. Incomplete CDR3 DNA: TGTGCCAGTAGTAGACAGCTCAAAGAGACC. It is translated as CASSRQLKET. The full-length CDR3 reads as CASSRQLKETQYF.

About this clone: The read terminates 3 residues before the CDR3 end, so the remaining end is supplied by the germline J gene. The chain joins TRBV27 to TRBJ2-6, with D tentatively TRBD1 (6 bases). The CDR3 consists of 14 residues. CDR1 is MNHEY, CDR2 SMNVEV, per germline (reference sequence). V dropped 7 bases and J dropped 2 bases, with 9 bases sitting between them. The covered CDR3 bases are TGTGCCAGCAAAGGGGGAACTGGGGCCAACGTC. It is translated as CASKGGTGANV. The full CDR3 protein reads CASKGGTGANVLTF.

CDR3 DNA (partial): TGTGCCAGCAGGACGGGACAGGGTGGACCCCTTCGGGGC. Protein sequence: CASRTGQGGPLRG. The full CDR3 protein reads CASRTGQGGPLRGYTF. The chain employs TRBV28 and TRBJ1-2, with TRBD1 identical over 9 bases. The CDR3 goes on 3 residues after the read ends, and that part is filled in from the germline J gene. The V gene's germline CDR1 is MDHEN and CDR2 SYDVKM. This CDR3 spans 16 amino acids.

This CDR3 reads CASSAGTGYNEQFF. The part of the CDR3 DNA that was read is TGTGCCAGCAGCGCGGGGACAGGCTACAATGAG. The rearrangement uses TRBV11-2 and TRBJ2-1; TRBD1 aligns across 8 bases. Read sequence stops 3 residues before the CDR3 end, and the germline J gene provides the missing end. The V gene end was trimmed by 5 bases and the J gene end by 3 bases; junction bases not matched to a gene: 3. In germline, CDR1 is SGHAT, CDR2 FQNNGV. The CDR3 totals 14 residues.

Remarks on this clone: The read stops 3 residues short of the end of the CDR3; the missing end is completed from the germline J gene. The chain is built from TRBV20-1 and TRBJ1-1, with 8 bases matching TRBD1. The germline CDR1 and CDR2 sequences are DFQATT and SNEGSKA (reference sequence). Losses at the gene ends were 5 bases for V and 0 bases for J; bases not matched to a gene: 5. This CDR3 comprises 14 residues. CDR3 loop: CSAGDRPMNTEAFF. CDR3 bases read: TGCAGTGCTGGGGACAGGCCGATGAACACTGAA.

As for this clone: The sequence runs out 3 residues before the end of the CDR3; the remainder is reconstructed from the germline J gene. The genes are TRBV29-1 and TRBJ2-2, with TRBD1 identical over 11 bases. This CDR3 is built from 14 residues. Germline CDR1 is SQVTM and CDR2 is ANQGSEA. The junction had 6 bases not matched to a gene; V was cut back by 6 bases and J by 6 bases. This CDR3 reads CSVILGQGAGELFF. The CDR3 DNA, read in part, is TGCAGCGTGATTCTGGGACAGGGGGCCGGGGAG.

Of note for this clone: With the read ending 3 residues before the CDR3 end, the germline J gene is used to fill in that end. The chain is built from TRBV18 and TRBJ2-3; 7 nucleotides line up with TRBD1. The V gene's germline CDR1 is KGHSH and CDR2 LQKENI. The CDR3 has 16 amino acids. V lost 3 bases to trimming and J lost 0 bases; unmatched junction nucleotides: 6. CDR3: CASSPLQGTSTDTQYF. The covered CDR3 bases are TGTGCCAGCTCACCCCTACAGGGGACCAGCACAGATACG.

Concerning this clone itself: The read ends 3 residues shy of where the CDR3 ends; the end is completed using the germline J gene. V is TRBV2 and J is TRBJ2-5; the D gene is possibly TRBD2 (7 bases). Trimming removed 6 bases at V and 5 bases at J, with 16 bases between. Per germline, CDR1 SNHLY and CDR2 FYNNEI. This CDR3 region has 14 residues. The CDR3 region is CASRKGGAAETQYF. The part of the CDR3 DNA that was read is TGTGCCAGCAGGAAGGGGGGGGCTGCGGAGACC.

A word on this clone: The CDR3 end falls 3 residues outside the read, so it is completed with the germline J gene. The chain joins TRBV7-2 to TRBJ2-3; 9 bases map to TRBD2. Germline CDR1 SGHTA, CDR2 FQGNSA. CDR3 size: 18 residues. This CDR3 is CASSLAPPSGGLPSAQYF. The DNA read from the CDR3 is TGTGCCAGCAGCTTAGCACCACCGAGCGGGGGGCTTCCGTCGGCG.

In the case of this clone: With the read ending 3 residues before the CDR3 end, the germline J gene is used to fill in that end. The J gene is TRBJ1-1, the V gene TRBV15, with a possible D match to TRBD1 (5 bases). The germline V gene has CDR1 LNHNV and CDR2 YYDKDF (reference sequence). This CDR3 region has 14 residues. Here the CDR3 reads CATSRDLGRAVAFF. The sequenced part of the CDR3 DNA is TGTGCCACCAGCAGAGATTTGGGCAGGGCGGTA.

The CDR3 DNA, read in part, is TGTGCCAGCAGCCCGACAACAGGGACGCAGCCC. This translates into CASSPTTGTQP. The CDR3 as a whole reads CASSPTTGTQPQHF. The chain has TRBV7-2 and TRBJ1-5, with D possibly TRBD1 on 6 matching bases. The observed sequence ends 3 residues before the CDR3 terminus, with the missing tail filled in from the germline J gene. Trimming stripped 5 bases from V and 7 bases from J, with 15 bases between. CDR3 length equals 14 residues. In germline, CDR1 is SGHTA, CDR2 FQGNSA.

With respect to this clone: The read is 3 residues too short to cover the CDR3 end, so that end is filled in from the germline J gene. V and J are TRBV15 and TRBJ2-3; D might be TRBD1 (5 bases). V gave up 0 bases and J gave up 3 bases, with 7 bases separating them. The CDR3 has 14 amino acids. From germline, CDR1 is LNHNV and CDR2 YYDKDF (reference sequence). CDR3 loop: CATSRDKGTDTQYF. The sequenced CDR3 bases are TGTGCCACCAGCAGAGATAAGGGGACAGATACG.

Turning to this clone: The CDR3 is cut off 3 residues early in the read; its end comes from the germline J gene. The chain combines TRBV2 with TRBJ1-5, with D perhaps matching TRBD1 (6 bases). Germline V lookup: CDR1 SNHLY, CDR2 FYNNEI. Trimming removed 7 bases from V and 3 bases from J, with 16 bases in between. This CDR3 is built from 15 residues. CDR3 DNA, as far as it was read: TGTGCCAGCAAACGGGACACTGACCTCAATCAGCCC. Its translation is CASKRDTDLNQP. The CDR3 as a whole reads CASKRDTDLNQPQHF.